One sample yielded the 18 T cell receptor beta chains listed below, sequenced in a study of blood T cell repertoires in COVID-19. Data came from immunoSEQ multiplex PCR; TCRdb stores just in-frame clones and leaves some out. The repertoire holds 430,000 or so clones, with approximately 90% as singletons. The sequencing input was PBMCs or T cells enriched from blood (not recorded which). These receptors came from a woman under 30 who had been exposed to COVID-19.

The rearrangement joins TRBV29-1 to TRBJ1-2; D is perhaps TRBD1 (6 bases). In germline, CDR1 is SQVTM, CDR2 ANQGSEA. The V end was cut by 2 bases, the J end by 6 bases, with 10 bases between. The CDR3 has 12 amino acids. Written as DNA, the CDR3 is TGCAGCGTTGAACGGCCAGGGGATGGCTACACCTTC. Protein product: CSVERPGDGYTF.

This chain joins TRBV3-1 (or the pseudogene TRBV3-2) and TRBJ1-1, with 7 nucleotides matching TRBD1. The germline V gene encodes CDR1 LGHDT and CDR2 YNNKEL (reference sequence). Trimming at V came to 0 bases and at J to 6 bases, leaving 10 bases not matched to a gene. CDR3 size: 16 residues. CDR3 loop: CASSQDYRGIKAEAFF. CDR3 DNA sequence: TGTGCCAGCAGCCAAGATTACAGGGGAATTAAAGCTGAAGCTTTCTTT.

The chain has TRBV9 and TRBJ1-6; weak D call: TRBD1 (6 bases). Trimming removed 4 bases from V and 5 bases from J, with 13 bases in between. This CDR3 has 15 residues. Looked up from germline, CDR1 is SGDLS and CDR2 is YYNGEE. In DNA, the CDR3 is TGTGCCAGCAGCCCTGGACAGCCAGATAATTCACCCCTCCACTTT. Protein: CASSPGQPDNSPLHF.

The J gene is TRBJ2-4, the V gene TRBV6-2 or TRBV6-3; D gene unclear. Trimming stripped 5 bases from V and 8 bases from J, with 13 bases between. Germline V gene sequence: CDR1 MNHEY, CDR2 SVGEGT. The CDR3 contains 13 residues. The CDR3 nucleotides are TGTGCCAGCAGTGAGCAGGATTTGGACATTCAGTACTTC. Translation: CASSEQDLDIQYF.

The chain employs TRBV6-5 and TRBJ2-7; D may be TRBD1 (6 bases). Germline CDR1 reads MNHEY; CDR2 reads SVGAGI. V was clipped by 6 bases and J by 3 bases, with 15 bases between them. The CDR3 consists of 14 residues. The CDR3 here is CASRGYQGNYEQYF. In DNA, the CDR3 is TGTGCCAGCAGAGGGTACCAGGGGAACTACGAGCAGTACTTC.

The chain couples TRBV5-4 to TRBJ2-2, with a weak D call TRBD2 (6 bases). CDR3 length: 13 residues. Per germline, CDR1 SGHNT and CDR2 YYREEE (reference sequence). V was trimmed by 3 bases and J by 4 bases, leaving 7 bases between them. In DNA, the CDR3 is TGTGCCAGCAGCTGGGGGGTCACCGGGGAGCTGTTTTTT. Translated, it gives CASSWGVTGELFF.

The rearrangement links TRBV7-2 to TRBJ2-3; 7 positions match TRBD2. Germline V gene lookup returns CDR1 SGHTA and CDR2 FQGNSA. V trimming: 7 bases; J trimming: 4 bases; junction bases outside the gene matches: 8. CDR3 length equals 14 residues. CDR3 region: CASIRGGGADTQYF. The CDR3 region has the DNA TGTGCCAGCATCCGCGGTGGGGGGGCAGATACGCAGTATTTT.

This clone was seen just once. The chain uses TRBV24-1 and TRBJ2-7; D might be TRBD1 (5 bases). The V end was cut by 3 bases, the J end by 3 bases, with 14 bases between. The germline CDR1 and CDR2 sequences are KGHDR and SFDVKD. CDR3 size: 15 residues. CDR3 coding DNA: TGTGCCACCAGTGATACCACAGGTCCATACTACGAGCAGTACTTC. Its protein product is CATSDTTGPYYEQYF.

V usage is TRBV11-1 and J usage is TRBJ2-7, with 9 bases identical to TRBD1. Trimming removed 1 base from V and 0 bases from J; junction bases left unmatched: 4. The germline gives CDR1 SGHAT, CDR2 FQDESV (reference sequence). CDR3 length: 16 residues. The CDR3 bases are TGTGCCAGCAGCTTAGTGGGACAGGGTCCCTCCTACGAGCAGTACTTC. Its translation is CASSLVGQGPSYEQYF.

The chain links TRBV9 to TRBJ2-1; 8 nucleotides agree with TRBD2. The CDR3 runs 13 residues. Germline V gives CDR1 SGDLS, CDR2 YYNGEE. J was trimmed by 6 bases and V by 6 bases; bases with no gene match: 5. The CDR3 nucleotides are TGTGCCAGCACAGCGGGGGTTACCAATGAGCAGTTCTTC. Translating gives CASTAGVTNEQFF.

The V and J genes are TRBV11-2 and TRBJ2-1, with 7 bases identical to TRBD2. This CDR3 region has 15 residues. The J segment lost 3 bases and the V segment lost 1 base, leaving 3 bases of the junction unmatched. The germline gives CDR1 SGHAT, CDR2 FQNNGV. CDR3 in DNA: TGTGCCAGCAGCTTAGTTGGCGGGAGCTACAATGAGCAGTTCTTC. Residues: CASSLVGGSYNEQFF.

The chain joins TRBV13 to TRBJ2-7; 7 bases are a match to TRBD1. This CDR3 spans 13 amino acids. The junction had 4 bases not matched to a gene; V was cut back by 5 bases and J by 3 bases. Germline V gives CDR1 PRHDT, CDR2 FYEKMQ (reference sequence). The CDR3 nucleotides read TGTGCCAGCAGCAACCCAGGGGGCTACGAGCAGTACTTC. This codes for CASSNPGGYEQYF.

The CDR3 loop reads CASSLSRGGPIREAQHF. CDR3 bases: TGTGCCAGCAGTTTATCACGGGGGGGCCCCATCCGAGAGGCCCAGCATTTT. The gene calls are TRBV27 and TRBJ1-5, with D possibly being TRBD1 (6 bases). Trimming left V 0 bases short and J 11 bases short, with 23 bases between. CDR3 length equals 17 residues. The germline gives CDR1 MNHEY, CDR2 SMNVEV (reference sequence).

The CDR3 protein is CASSKRTSGNTDTQYF. CDR3 bases: TGTGCCAGTAGTAAAAGGACTAGCGGGAATACCGATACGCAGTATTTT. V is TRBV19 and J is TRBJ2-3, with 12 nucleotides matching TRBD2. The trim removed 4 bases at V and 6 bases at J, leaving 8 bases unmatched. CDR3 length equals 16 residues. Germline CDR1 reads LNHDA; CDR2 reads SQIVND (reference sequence).

The V call is TRBV7-9, the J call TRBJ1-1; unclear D gene. Trimming took 5 bases from V and 4 from J, leaving 8 bases between them. The CDR3 is 12 amino acids. Germline V gene lookup returns CDR1 SEHNR and CDR2 FQNEAQ (reference sequence). The CDR3 sequence is CASSRRGTEAFF. The CDR3 DNA follows: TGTGCCAGCAGCCGCCGGGGCACTGAAGCTTTCTTT.

Concerning this clone itself: The same CDR3 also results from other DNA sequences found in this sample. This sequence joins TRBV20-1 and TRBJ2-7; D is uncertain. The CDR3 is 11 residues long. V was cut by 3 bases and J by 4 bases, with 7 bases left in between. The germline CDR1 and CDR2 sequences are DFQATT and SNEGSKA (reference sequence). The DNA of the CDR3 is TGCAGTGCTAGCTATTCTTACGAGCAGTACTTC. It yields the protein CSASYSYEQYF.

V gene TRBV28 combines with J gene TRBJ1-1; 9 nucleotides line up with TRBD1. This CDR3 spans 14 amino acids. V gave up 5 bases and J gave up 6 bases; unmatched junction bases: 7. The germline CDR1 and CDR2 sequences are MDHEN and SYDVKM. The CDR3 loop is CASSQGTGRPEAFF. CDR3 nucleotide sequence: TGTGCCAGCAGTCAAGGGACAGGGCGGCCTGAAGCTTTCTTT.

The chain combines TRBV19 with TRBJ2-7; 10 positions match TRBD2. CDR1 and CDR2 (germline): LNHDA, SQIVND (reference sequence). J lost 2 bases, V lost 10 bases, and 17 bases had no gene match. CDR3 length: 17 residues. The CDR3 DNA follows: TGTGCCAACAACCCAAGGACTAGCGGAGGGAACGCCTACGAGCAGTACTTC. This sequence encodes CANNPRTSGGNAYEQYF.